This T cell receptor beta chain came from a study of cytomegalovirus exposure and HLA in healthy donors. Vbeta (60) and Jbeta (13) primers were used in the PCR. Per the original methods: In a later analysis, of about 80 million unique beta chains, roughly 10 million appeared in at least two donors. The method was immunoSEQ multiplex PCR; TCRdb's version includes in-frame clones alone and lacks a portion of them. From that table come the V and J calls and clone size; the DNA was used to work out D and trimming. This sample has 150,000 to 200,000 clones, with 60% to 85% found just once. Note on this clone: Its antigen is not identified.

In germline, CDR1 is SGHTA, CDR2 FQGNSA. The CDR3 extends over 15 amino acids. Trimming at V came to 5 bases and at J to 4 bases, leaving 11 bases not matched to a gene. Study-level points and caveats: Certain indistinguishable V segments, among them TRBV6-2 and TRBV6-3, were excluded.

The chain joins TRBV7-2 to TRBJ2-7; 7 nucleotides align to TRBD1. The sample consisted of PBMCs. The TCR was taken from a man in his forties in good health and CMV-seronegative. The CDR3 here is CASSPPGQPQYEQYF. Written as DNA, the CDR3 is TGTGCCAGCAGCCCACCGGGACAGCCTCAATACGAGCAGTACTTC.